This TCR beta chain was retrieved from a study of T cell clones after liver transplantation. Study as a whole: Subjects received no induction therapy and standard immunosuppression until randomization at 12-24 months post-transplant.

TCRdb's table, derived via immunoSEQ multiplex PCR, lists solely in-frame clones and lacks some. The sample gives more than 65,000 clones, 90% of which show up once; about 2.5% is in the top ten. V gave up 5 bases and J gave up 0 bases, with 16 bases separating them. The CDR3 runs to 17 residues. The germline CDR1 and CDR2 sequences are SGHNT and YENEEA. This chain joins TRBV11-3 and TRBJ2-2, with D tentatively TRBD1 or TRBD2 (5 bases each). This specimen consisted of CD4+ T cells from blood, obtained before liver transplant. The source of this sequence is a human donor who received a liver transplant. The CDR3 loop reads CASSPGTTAANTGELFF. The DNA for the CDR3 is TGTGCCAGCAGCCCCGGGACGACCGCGGCGAACACCGGGGAGCTGTTTTTT.